These T cell receptor beta chains were read from a single sample in a study of identifying expanded T cells in peripheral blood. TCRdb's copy holds only in-frame clones and misses some; the assay was immunoSEQ multiplex PCR. This table has about 130,000 clones, 75% to 90% appearing once. Sequencing input: blood. These receptors all stem from a person aged 18 to 75 in good health. Both conserved end residues are part of each CDR3. A D gene is named only where the DNA matches it firmly. Some rows have no size entry. The others give once, few or many, or a class for an expanded clone.

cdr3_length,d_call,j_call,v_call,clone_size,cdr3_nt,cdr3_aa
12,NA,TRBJ2-7,TRBV13,NA,TGTGCCAGTTCGGGACTTTACTACGAGCAGTACTTC,CASSGLYYEQYF
16,NA,TRBJ2-2,TRBV10-1,NA,TGCGCCAGCAGTGTGTGTGCGACCCCGAACACCGGGGAGCTGTTTTTT,CASSVCATPNTGELFF
13,NA,TRBJ2-5,TRBV19,NA,TGTGCCAGTAGGCGGAACTTCCAAGAGACCCAGTACTTC,CASRRNFQETQYF
18,NA,TRBJ1-1,TRBV7-2,NA,TGTGCCAGCAGCCCGAGGGTCGGGGTATGGGATTTTAACACTGAAGCTTTCTTT,CASSPRVGVWDFNTEAFF
13,NA,TRBJ2-6,TRBV6-1,NA,TGTGCCAGCGGTCCCTCTGGGGCCAACGTCCTGACTTTC,CASGPSGANVLTF
14,TRBD1,TRBJ1-2,TRBV18,NA,TGTGCCAGCTCACAACAACAGGGGGCCGGCGGCTACACCTTC,CASSQQQGAGGYTF
17,TRBD2,TRBJ2-1,TRBV5-4,NA,TGTGCCAGCAGCTTGGGTGCGGGACTAGCGGGAGCACGCGAGCAGTTCTTC,CASSLGAGLAGAREQFF
13,NA,TRBJ1-2,TRBV11-2,NA,TGTGCCAGCAGCTTAGGTGGGAACTATGGCTACACCTTC,CASSLGGNYGYTF
14,NA,TRBJ1-5,TRBV28,NA,TGTGCCAGCAGCCCATTTTACGGCAATCAGCCCCAGCATTTT,CASSPFYGNQPQHF
14,NA,TRBJ2-7,TRBV9,NA,TGTGCCAGCAGCGTCTCGGGCTTCCCCCACGAGCAGTACTTC,CASSVSGFPHEQYF
12,TRBD2,TRBJ2-1,TRBV6-5,NA,TGTGCCAGCAGCCCGGGGGGTAATGAGCAGTTCTTC,CASSPGGNEQFF
16,NA,TRBJ2-1,TRBV19,NA,TGTGCCAGTAGTCTCCGAGGACCTAGCTCCTACAATGAGCAGTTCTTC,CASSLRGPSSYNEQFF
17,NA,TRBJ2-2,TRBV7-2,NA,TGTGCCAGCAGCTTAGGGGGGTCAGGGGCCGACACCGGGGAGCTGTTTTTT,CASSLGGSGADTGELFF
16,NA,TRBJ1-1,TRBV7-8,NA,TGTGCCAGCAGCTTATACGGGGCTCCCATGAACACTGAAGCTTTCTTT,CASSLYGAPMNTEAFF
14,TRBD1,TRBJ2-3,TRBV6-4,NA,TGTGCCAGCAGCTTGGACAGGGGTGAAGATACGCAGTATTTT,CASSLDRGEDTQYF
18,TRBD2,TRBJ2-7,TRBV7-9,NA,TGTGCCAGCAGCCCGCCGGGGACTAGCGGGAGAAGGGTCTACGAGCAGTACTTC,CASSPPGTSGRRVYEQYF
16,TRBD2,TRBJ2-1,TRBV4-1,NA,TGCGCCAGCAGCCCCTTAATAGCGGGAGGGCAGGGGGAGCAGTTCTTC,CASSPLIAGGQGEQFF
15,TRBD2,TRBJ2-7,TRBV28,NA,TGTGCCAGCGGGCTTAGCGGGAGGGCTTTGTTCGAGCAGTACTTC,CASGLSGRALFEQYF
15,TRBD1,TRBJ1-4,TRBV7-9,NA,TGTGCCAGCAGCATAGCGGGACAGGGCGGTGAAAAACTGTTTTTT,CASSIAGQGGEKLFF
16,NA,TRBJ2-3,TRBV6-5,few,TGTGCCAGCAGTTACGGAGGGGGAATCTACACAGATACGCAGTATTTT,CASSYGGGIYTDTQYF
14,NA,TRBJ1-5,TRBV7-9,few,TGTGCCAGCAGCCGGGGAGAGAGCAATCAGCCCCAGCATTTT,CASSRGESNQPQHF
13,NA,TRBJ2-7,TRBV29-1,NA,TGCAGCGTAATCTCGACAGGTTCCTACGAGCAGTACTTC,CSVISTGSYEQYF
13,TRBD2,TRBJ2-1,TRBV7-8,once,TGTGCCAGCACCTTGGGGACTAGCAATGAGCAGTTCTTC,CASTLGTSNEQFF
15,TRBD2,TRBJ2-5,TRBV28,NA,TGTGCCAGCAGTTCCCAGCGGGAGGACCAAGAGACCCAGTACTTC,CASSSQREDQETQYF
12,TRBD1,TRBJ1-2,TRBV6-6,NA,TGTGCCAGCAGGACGACAGGGGTTGGCTACACCTTC,CASRTTGVGYTF
16,NA,TRBJ1-6,TRBV5-4,once,TGTGCCAGCAGCCCCGCTCGGGACGGTCAGAATTCACCCCTCCACTTT,CASSPARDGQNSPLHF
14,TRBD1,TRBJ2-5,TRBV7-7,few,TGTGCCAGCAGCTTAGGTCAGGGGGCGGAGACCCAGTACTTC,CASSLGQGAETQYF
15,NA,TRBJ2-7,TRBV6-6,NA,TGTGCCAGCAGTGGCATCGGGGCGAGCTCCTACGAGCAGTACTTC,CASSGIGASSYEQYF
12,TRBD1,TRBJ2-1,TRBV5-6,once,TGTGCCAGCAGCTTGTTCAGGGGGGAGCAGTTCTTC,CASSLFRGEQFF
13,NA,TRBJ1-1,TRBV27,NA,TGTGCCAGCAGTGTACAGACAGACACTGAAGCTTTCTTT,CASSVQTDTEAFF
14,NA,TRBJ1-3,TRBV6-6,NA,TGTGCCAGCAGTTACGCAGACTCTGGAAACACCATATATTTT,CASSYADSGNTIYF
15,TRBD2,TRBJ2-2,TRBV7-9,NA,TGTGCCAGCAGCCCCGGGGTAGCGGGCCATGGGGAGCTGTTTTTT,CASSPGVAGHGELFF
14,NA,TRBJ1-5,TRBV5-8,NA,TGTGCCAGCAGCTTTTTACAGAACTTCGAGCCCCAGCATTTT,CASSFLQNFEPQHF
14,TRBD2,TRBJ2-1,TRBV13,NA,TGTGCCAGCAGCTTAAGCGGGACTCCCAATGAGCAGTTCTTC,CASSLSGTPNEQFF
13,NA,TRBJ1-2,TRBV29-1,NA,TGCAGCGTTGAGGAACAGGGAAAGGATGGCTACACCTTC,CSVEEQGKDGYTF
12,NA,TRBJ2-3,TRBV9,once,TGTGCCAGCAGCGAGGGCATAGATACGCAGTATTTT,CASSEGIDTQYF
15,TRBD1,TRBJ2-4,TRBV7-2,NA,TGTGCCAGCAGCTCCCGGGACAGTGGAGGAAACATTCAGTACTTC,CASSSRDSGGNIQYF
15,NA,TRBJ1-5,TRBV5-1,NA,TGCGCCAGCAGCTTGGTGGGAGGGTTTGGGCAGCCCCAGCATTTT,CASSLVGGFGQPQHF
10,NA,TRBJ2-7,TRBV2,NA,TGTGCCAGCCGGTCCTACGAGCAGTACTTC,CASRSYEQYF
15,NA,TRBJ1-5,TRBV7-2,once,TGTGCCAGCAGCTTAGAGGCGGGGAACAATCAGCCCCAGCATTTT,CASSLEAGNNQPQHF
13,NA,TRBJ2-5,TRBV19,NA,TGTGCCAGTAGTCAAGGAGTTAGAGAGACCCAGTACTTC,CASSQGVRETQYF
14,NA,TRBJ2-7,TRBV19,NA,TGTGCCAGTAGTCCCTCGACGAATGCCTACGAGCAGTACTTC,CASSPSTNAYEQYF
12,NA,TRBJ1-1,TRBV6-5,NA,TGTGCCAGCAGTCGAGGGACGTTTGAAGCTTTCTTT,CASSRGTFEAFF
14,TRBD1,TRBJ1-1,TRBV19,NA,TGTGCCAGTAGTATAGGGGACAGGAACACTGAAGCTTTCTTT,CASSIGDRNTEAFF
16,NA,TRBJ2-7,TRBV15,NA,TGTGCCACCAGCAGAGATCGAGGGGGTAACTCCTACGAGCAGTACTTC,CATSRDRGGNSYEQYF